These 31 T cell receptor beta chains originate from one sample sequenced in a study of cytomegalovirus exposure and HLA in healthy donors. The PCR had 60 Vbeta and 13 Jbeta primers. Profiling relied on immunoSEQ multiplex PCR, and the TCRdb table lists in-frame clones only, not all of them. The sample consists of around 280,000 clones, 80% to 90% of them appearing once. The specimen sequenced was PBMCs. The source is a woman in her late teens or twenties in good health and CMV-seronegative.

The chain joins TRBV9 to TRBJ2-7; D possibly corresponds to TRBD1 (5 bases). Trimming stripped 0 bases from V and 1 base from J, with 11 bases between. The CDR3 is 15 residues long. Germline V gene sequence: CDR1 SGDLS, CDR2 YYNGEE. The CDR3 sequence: CASSVGSQGSYEQYF. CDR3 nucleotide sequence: TGTGCCAGCAGCGTAGGTTCTCAGGGATCCTACGAGCAGTACTTC.

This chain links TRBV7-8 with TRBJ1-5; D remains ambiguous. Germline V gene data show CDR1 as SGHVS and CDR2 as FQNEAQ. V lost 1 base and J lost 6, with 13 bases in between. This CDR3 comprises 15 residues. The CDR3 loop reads CASSLVAGIGQPQHF. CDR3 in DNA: TGTGCCAGCAGCTTAGTTGCGGGGATCGGTCAGCCCCAGCATTTT.

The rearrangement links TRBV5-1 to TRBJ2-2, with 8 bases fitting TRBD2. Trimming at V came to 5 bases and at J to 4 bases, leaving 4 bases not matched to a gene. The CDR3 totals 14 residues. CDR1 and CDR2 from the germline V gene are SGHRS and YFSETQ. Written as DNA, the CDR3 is TGCGCCAGCAGAGGGACTAGTCTCACCGGGGAGCTGTTTTTT. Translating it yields CASRGTSLTGELFF.

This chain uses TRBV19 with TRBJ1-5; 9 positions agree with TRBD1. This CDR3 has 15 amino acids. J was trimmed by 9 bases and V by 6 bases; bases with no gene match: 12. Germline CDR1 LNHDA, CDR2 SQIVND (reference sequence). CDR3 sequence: CASRPGTGPSGPQHF. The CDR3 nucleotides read TGTGCCAGTAGGCCCGGGACAGGGCCTTCGGGGCCCCAGCATTTT.

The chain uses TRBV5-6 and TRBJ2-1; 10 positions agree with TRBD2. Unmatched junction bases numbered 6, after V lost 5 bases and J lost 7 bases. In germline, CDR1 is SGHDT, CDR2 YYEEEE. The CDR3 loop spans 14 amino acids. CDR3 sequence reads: CASSQRGGRNEQFF. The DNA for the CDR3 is TGTGCCAGCAGTCAGCGGGGGGGCCGGAATGAGCAGTTCTTC. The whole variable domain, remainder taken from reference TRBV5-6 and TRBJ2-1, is DAGVTQSPTHLIKTRGQQVTLRCSPKSGHDTVSWYQQALGQGPQFIFQYYEEEERQRGNFPDRFSGHQFPNYSSELNVNALLLGDSALYLCASSQRGGRNEQFFGPGTRLTVL.

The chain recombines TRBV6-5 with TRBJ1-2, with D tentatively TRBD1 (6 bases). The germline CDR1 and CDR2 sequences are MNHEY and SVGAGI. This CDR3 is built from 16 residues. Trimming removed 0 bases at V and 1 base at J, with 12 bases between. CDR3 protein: CASSYSWTEVNYGYTF. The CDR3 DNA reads TGTGCCAGCAGTTACTCTTGGACAGAAGTTAACTATGGCTACACCTTC.

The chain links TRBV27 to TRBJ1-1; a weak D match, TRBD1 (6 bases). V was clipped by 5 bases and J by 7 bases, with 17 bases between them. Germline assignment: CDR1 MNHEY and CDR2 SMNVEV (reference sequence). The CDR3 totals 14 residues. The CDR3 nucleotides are TGTGCCAGCAGTCTTAACAGGGAATCGGTTGAAGCTTTCTTT. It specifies CASSLNRESVEAFF.

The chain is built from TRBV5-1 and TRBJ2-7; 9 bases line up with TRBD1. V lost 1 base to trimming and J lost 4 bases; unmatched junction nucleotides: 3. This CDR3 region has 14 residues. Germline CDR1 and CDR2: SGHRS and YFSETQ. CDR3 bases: TGCGCCAGCAGCTTGACAGGGGGCTTGTACGAGCAGTACTTC. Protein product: CASSLTGGLYEQYF. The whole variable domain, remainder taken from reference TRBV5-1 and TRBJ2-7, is KAGVTQTPRYLIKTRGQQVTLSCSPISGHRSVSWYQQTPGQGLQFLFEYFSETQRNKGNFPGRFSGRQFSNSRSEMNVSTLELGDSALYLCASSLTGGLYEQYFGPGTRLTVT.

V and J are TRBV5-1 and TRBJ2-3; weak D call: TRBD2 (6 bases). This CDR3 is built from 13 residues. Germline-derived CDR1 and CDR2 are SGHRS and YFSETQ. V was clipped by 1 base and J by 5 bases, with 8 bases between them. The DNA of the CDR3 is TGCGCCAGCAGCTTGCTGGGGGGAGATACGCAGTATTTT. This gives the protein CASSLLGGDTQYF.

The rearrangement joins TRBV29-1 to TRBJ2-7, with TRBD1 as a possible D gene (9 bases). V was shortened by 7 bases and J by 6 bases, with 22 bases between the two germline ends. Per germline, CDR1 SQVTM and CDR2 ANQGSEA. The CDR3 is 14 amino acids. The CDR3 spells CSAGRGDREGEQYF. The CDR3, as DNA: TGCAGCGCCGGGCGGGGGGACAGGGAGGGCGAGCAGTACTTC.

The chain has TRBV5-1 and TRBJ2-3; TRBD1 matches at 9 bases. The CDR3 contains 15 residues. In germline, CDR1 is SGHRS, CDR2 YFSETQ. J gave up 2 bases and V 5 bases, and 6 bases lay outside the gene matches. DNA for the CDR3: TGCGCCAGCAGTTCGGACAGGGGAGCCACAGATACGCAGTATTTT. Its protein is CASSSDRGATDTQYF. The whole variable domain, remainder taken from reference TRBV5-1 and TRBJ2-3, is KAGVTQTPRYLIKTRGQQVTLSCSPISGHRSVSWYQQTPGQGLQFLFEYFSETQRNKGNFPGRFSGRQFSNSRSEMNVSTLELGDSALYLCASSSDRGATDTQYFGPGTRLTVL.

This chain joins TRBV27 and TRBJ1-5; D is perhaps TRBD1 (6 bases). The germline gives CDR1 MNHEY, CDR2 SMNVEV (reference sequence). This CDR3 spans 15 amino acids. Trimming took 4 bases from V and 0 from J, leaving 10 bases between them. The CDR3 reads CASSWGGNSNQPQHF. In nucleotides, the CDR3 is TGTGCCAGCAGTTGGGGGGGCAATAGCAATCAGCCCCAGCATTTT.

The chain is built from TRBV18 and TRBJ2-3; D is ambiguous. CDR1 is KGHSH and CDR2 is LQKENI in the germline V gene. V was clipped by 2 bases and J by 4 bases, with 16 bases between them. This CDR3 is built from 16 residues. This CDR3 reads CASSPALEASADTQYF. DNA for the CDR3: TGTGCCAGCTCACCAGCCCTAGAGGCTTCGGCAGATACGCAGTATTTT.

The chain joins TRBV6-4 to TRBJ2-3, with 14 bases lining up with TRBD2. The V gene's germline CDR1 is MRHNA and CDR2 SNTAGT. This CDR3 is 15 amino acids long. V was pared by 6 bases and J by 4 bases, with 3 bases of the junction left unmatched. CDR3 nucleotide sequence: TGTGCCAGCAGAACGACTAGCGGGGGGGCAGATACGCAGTATTTT. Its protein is CASRTTSGGADTQYF.

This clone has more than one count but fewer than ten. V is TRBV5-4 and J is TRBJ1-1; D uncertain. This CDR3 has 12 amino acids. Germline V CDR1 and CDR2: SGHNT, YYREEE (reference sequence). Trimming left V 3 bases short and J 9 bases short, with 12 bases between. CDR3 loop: CASSWASSQAFF. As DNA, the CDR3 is TGTGCCAGCAGCTGGGCCTCCTCCCAAGCTTTCTTT. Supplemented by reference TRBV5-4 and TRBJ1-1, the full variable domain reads ETGVTQSPTHLIKTRGQQVTLRCSSQSGHNTVSWYQQALGQGPQFIFQYYREEENGRGNFPPRFSGLQFPNYSSELNVNALELDDSALYLCASSWASSQAFFGQGTRLTVV.

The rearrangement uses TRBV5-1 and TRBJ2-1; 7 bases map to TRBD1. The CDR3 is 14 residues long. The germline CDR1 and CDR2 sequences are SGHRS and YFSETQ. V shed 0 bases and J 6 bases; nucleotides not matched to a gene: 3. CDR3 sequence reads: CASSLGDSLNEQFF. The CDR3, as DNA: TGCGCCAGCAGCTTGGGGGACAGTCTCAATGAGCAGTTCTTC.

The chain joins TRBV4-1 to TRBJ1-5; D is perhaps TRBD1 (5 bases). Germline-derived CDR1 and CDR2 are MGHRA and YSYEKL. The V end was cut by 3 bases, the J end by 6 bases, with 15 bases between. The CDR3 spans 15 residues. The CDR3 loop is CASSHRAFLGQPQHF. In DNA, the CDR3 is TGCGCCAGCAGCCACAGGGCCTTCCTGGGTCAGCCCCAGCATTTT.

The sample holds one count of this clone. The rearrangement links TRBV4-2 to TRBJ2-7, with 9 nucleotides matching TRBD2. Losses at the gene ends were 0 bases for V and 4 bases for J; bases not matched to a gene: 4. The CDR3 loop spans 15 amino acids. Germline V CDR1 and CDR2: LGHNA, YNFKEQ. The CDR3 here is CASSQELAGAYEQYF. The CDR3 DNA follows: TGTGCCAGCAGCCAAGAGTTAGCGGGGGCGTACGAGCAGTACTTC.

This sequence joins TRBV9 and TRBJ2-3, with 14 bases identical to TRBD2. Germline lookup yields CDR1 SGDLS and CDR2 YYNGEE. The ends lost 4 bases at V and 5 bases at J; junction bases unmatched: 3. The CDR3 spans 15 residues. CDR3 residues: CASSQGTSGGDTQYF. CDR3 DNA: TGTGCCAGCAGCCAGGGGACTAGCGGGGGAGATACGCAGTATTTT.

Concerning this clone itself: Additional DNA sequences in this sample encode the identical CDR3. Here the CDR3 DNA reads TGTGCCATCAGTACACAGGGGAACACCATATATTTT. Translation gives CAISTQGNTIYF. V gene TRBV10-3 combines with J gene TRBJ1-3; 7 bases fit TRBD1. V was clipped by 5 bases and J by 7 bases; unmatched bases: 2. The CDR3 is 12 residues long. CDR1 and CDR2 (germline): ENHRY, SYGVKD.

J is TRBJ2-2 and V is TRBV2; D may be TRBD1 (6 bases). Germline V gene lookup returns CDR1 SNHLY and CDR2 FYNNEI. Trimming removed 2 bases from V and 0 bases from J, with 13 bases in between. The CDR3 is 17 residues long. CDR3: CASSERWTESNTGELFF. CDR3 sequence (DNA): TGTGCCAGCAGTGAACGGTGGACAGAATCGAACACCGGGGAGCTGTTTTTT.

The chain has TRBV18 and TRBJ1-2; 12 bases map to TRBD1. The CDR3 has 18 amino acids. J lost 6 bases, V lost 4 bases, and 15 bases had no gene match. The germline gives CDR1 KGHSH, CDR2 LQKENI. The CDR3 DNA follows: TGTGCCAGCTCACTTGCCGTGGGACAGGGGGCTGCGTATAATGGCTACACCTTC. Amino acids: CASSLAVGQGAAYNGYTF.

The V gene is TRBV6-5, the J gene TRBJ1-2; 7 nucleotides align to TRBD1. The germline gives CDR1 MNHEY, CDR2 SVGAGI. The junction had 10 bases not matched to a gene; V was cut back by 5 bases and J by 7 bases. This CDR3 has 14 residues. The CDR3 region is CASSALTGAGGYTF. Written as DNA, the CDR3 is TGTGCCAGCAGTGCCCTTACAGGGGCGGGTGGCTACACCTTC.

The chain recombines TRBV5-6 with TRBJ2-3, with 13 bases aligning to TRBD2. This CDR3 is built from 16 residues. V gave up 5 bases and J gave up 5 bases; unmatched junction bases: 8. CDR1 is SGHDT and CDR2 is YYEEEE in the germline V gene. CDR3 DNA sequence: TGTGCCAGCAGGCGACTAGCGGGGGGCCCCGAAGATACGCAGTATTTT. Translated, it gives CASRRLAGGPEDTQYF.

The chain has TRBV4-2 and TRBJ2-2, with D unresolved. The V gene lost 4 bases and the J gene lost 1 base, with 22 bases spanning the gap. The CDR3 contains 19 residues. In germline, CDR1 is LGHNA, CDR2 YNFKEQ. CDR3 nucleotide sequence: TGTGCCAGCAGCCCCCATAGTCGTAAAGAGGTCTTGAACACCGGGGAGCTGTTTTTT. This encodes CASSPHSRKEVLNTGELFF.

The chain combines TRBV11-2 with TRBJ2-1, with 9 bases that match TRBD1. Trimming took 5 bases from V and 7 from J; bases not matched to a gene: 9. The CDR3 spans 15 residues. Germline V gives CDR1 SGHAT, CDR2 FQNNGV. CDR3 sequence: CASSRIRDRVNEQFF. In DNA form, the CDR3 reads TGTGCCAGCAGCAGAATCCGGGACAGGGTAAATGAGCAGTTCTTC.

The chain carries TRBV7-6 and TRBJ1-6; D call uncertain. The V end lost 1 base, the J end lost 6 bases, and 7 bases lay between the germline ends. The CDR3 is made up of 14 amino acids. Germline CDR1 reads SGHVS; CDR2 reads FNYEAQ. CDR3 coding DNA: TGTGCCAGCAGCTTAGGGGGAGTTAATTCACCCCTCCACTTT. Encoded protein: CASSLGGVNSPLHF.

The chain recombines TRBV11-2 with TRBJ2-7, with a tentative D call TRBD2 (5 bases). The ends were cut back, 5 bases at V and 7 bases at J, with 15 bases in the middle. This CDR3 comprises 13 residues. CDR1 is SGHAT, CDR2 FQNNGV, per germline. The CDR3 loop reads CASSRGLGWEQYF. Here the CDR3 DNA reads TGTGCCAGCAGCCGCGGACTGGGGTGGGAGCAGTACTTC.

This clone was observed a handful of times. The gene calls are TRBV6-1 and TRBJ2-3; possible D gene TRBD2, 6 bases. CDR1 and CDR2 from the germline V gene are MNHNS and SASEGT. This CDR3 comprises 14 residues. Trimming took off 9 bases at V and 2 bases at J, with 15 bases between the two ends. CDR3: CARGGTPDTDTQYF. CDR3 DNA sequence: TGTGCCAGGGGCGGGACGCCGGACACAGATACGCAGTATTTT.

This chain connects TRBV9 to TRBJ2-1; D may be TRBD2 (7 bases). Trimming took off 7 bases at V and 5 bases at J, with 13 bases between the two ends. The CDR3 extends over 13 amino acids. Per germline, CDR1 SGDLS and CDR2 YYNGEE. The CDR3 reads CASRGATDNEQFF. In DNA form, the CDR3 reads TGTGCCAGCCGGGGGGCCACGGACAATGAGCAGTTCTTC.

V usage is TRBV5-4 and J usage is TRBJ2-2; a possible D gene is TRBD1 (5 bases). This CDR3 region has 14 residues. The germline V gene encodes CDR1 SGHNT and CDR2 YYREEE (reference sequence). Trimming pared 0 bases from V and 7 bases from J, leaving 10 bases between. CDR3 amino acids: CASSLGQGHGELFF. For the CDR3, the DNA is TGTGCCAGCAGCTTGGGGCAGGGCCACGGGGAGCTGTTTTTT. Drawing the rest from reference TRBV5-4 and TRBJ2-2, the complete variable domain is ETGVTQSPTHLIKTRGQQVTLRCSSQSGHNTVSWYQQALGQGPQFIFQYYREEENGRGNFPPRFSGLQFPNYSSELNVNALELDDSALYLCASSLGQGHGELFFGEGSRLTVL.